The rows below give T cell receptor beta chains drawn from one sample of a study of cytomegalovirus exposure and HLA in healthy donors. Generated by immunoSEQ multiplex PCR, the TCRdb table keeps only in-frame clones and is missing some. Of approximately 130,000 clones listed, 70% to 85% are singletons. Material: PBMCs. The receptors here all came from a woman between 55 and 75 years old in good health and CMV-seropositive. Each CDR3 is given with its conserved first and last residue. A D gene is named only where the DNA matches it firmly. Some rows mark clone size as missing; the rest say once, few, many or name a class of expanded clone.

V,J,size,D,DNA,CDR3
TRBV10-2,TRBJ1-5,-,TRBD1,TGCGCCAGCAGTCGCACGGGACAGGAGGTTGGTCAGCCCCAGCATTTT,CASSRTGQEVGQPQHF
TRBV18,TRBJ2-7,-,TRBD1,TGTGCCAGCTCACTTGGGACAGCCTCCTACGAGCAGTACTTC,CASSLGTASYEQYF
TRBV5-6,TRBJ1-1,-,-,TGTGCCAGCAGCTTGACAGGGCTTGGCACTGAAGCTTTCTTT,CASSLTGLGTEAFF
TRBV11-2,TRBJ2-5,-,-,TGTGCCAGCAGCCCTTCGCGGTCAAACGGGGAGACCCAGTACTTC,CASSPSRSNGETQYF
TRBV7-3,TRBJ2-7,-,-,TGTGCCAGCAGCTCGGGACTGGCCTACGAGCAGTACTTC,CASSSGLAYEQYF
TRBV20-1,TRBJ1-2,-,TRBD1,TGCAGTGCTAGAGATAAGGGACAGGCATACTTC,CSARDKGQAYF
TRBV27,TRBJ1-1,-,-,TGTGCCAGCAATTTCAGGGAGAACACTGAAGCTTTCTTT,CASNFRENTEAFF
TRBV29-1,TRBJ1-2,-,-,TGCAGCGTTGAAGATCGAGGACAGAGAACCGCGGGCTACACCTTC,CSVEDRGQRTAGYTF
TRBV4-1,TRBJ2-3,once,-,TGCGCCAGCAGCCCCGCGACTAGCACAGATACGCAGTATTTT,CASSPATSTDTQYF
TRBV10-3,TRBJ2-7,-,TRBD1,TGTGCCATCAAAGGGACAGATCCCTACGAGCAGTACTTC,CAIKGTDPYEQYF
TRBV6-1,TRBJ2-7,few,TRBD1,TGTGCCAGCAAGTTCTCGGGACAGAATTACGAGCAGTACTTC,CASKFSGQNYEQYF
TRBV7-9,TRBJ1-4,-,-,TGTGCCAGCAGCCGAGGATGGGAAAAACTGTTTTTT,CASSRGWEKLFF
TRBV18,TRBJ1-2,-,TRBD1,TGTGCCAGCGCTCAGGGGGAGGATGGCTACACCTTC,CASAQGEDGYTF
TRBV7-3,TRBJ2-5,-,-,TGTGCCAGCAGCTTAGGTTTACGGGAGACCCAGTACTTC,CASSLGLRETQYF
TRBV11-2,TRBJ2-7,-,-,TGTGCCAGCAGCGGAGGTCAGACCTACGAGCAGTACTTC,CASSGGQTYEQYF
TRBV6-5,TRBJ1-1,once,-,TGTGCCACTCAGTTTGGTTGGGGGGAAGTCACTGAAGCTTTCTTT,CATQFGWGEVTEAFF
TRBV4-2,TRBJ2-3,-,-,TGTGCCAGCAGCCAAGATCGACGGGCAGATACGCAGTATTTT,CASSQDRRADTQYF
TRBV9,TRBJ1-2,-,TRBD1,TGTGCCAGCAGCCCCTGGCCCACAGGGGACTATGGCTACACCTTC,CASSPWPTGDYGYTF
TRBV19,TRBJ1-2,-,-,TGTGCCACCCGAGGGTCTGGCTACACCTTC,CATRGSGYTF
TRBV6-1,TRBJ2-7,-,TRBD1,TGTGCCAGCAGTGCTCAGGGGGCGGGCACCTACGAGCAGTACTTC,CASSAQGAGTYEQYF
TRBV7-2,TRBJ1-1,-,TRBD1,TGTGCCAGCAGCTTTTCAGGGGGCTGGGGCACTGAAGCTTTCTTT,CASSFSGGWGTEAFF
TRBV16,TRBJ2-1,-,-,TGTGCCAGCAGCCAATCGTCGGGGAGAGTCTCTGAGCAGTTCTTC,CASSQSSGRVSEQFF
TRBV6-6,TRBJ2-5,few,-,TGTGCCAGCAGTTACGGAGATGCGCAAGAGACCCAGTACTTC,CASSYGDAQETQYF
TRBV2,TRBJ1-5,-,-,TGTGCCACCAGCATAACTTATAGCAATCAGCCCCAGCATTTT,CATSITYSNQPQHF
TRBV7-9,TRBJ2-7,-,-,TGTGCCAGCAGCTACCTCCGAGGAGGAACCGAGCAGTACTTC,CASSYLRGGTEQYF
TRBV19,TRBJ2-3,once,-,TGTGCCAGTAGTATCAAGGGGCCCACAGATACGCAGTATTTT,CASSIKGPTDTQYF
TRBV7-2,TRBJ2-3,-,TRBD2,TGTGCCAGCAGCCTGGGACTAGCGGGGGGGATAGATACGCAGTATTTT,CASSLGLAGGIDTQYF
TRBV5-1,TRBJ1-2,-,TRBD1,TGCGCCAGCAGCTTGAACGCGGCAGGGGGCGGTTATGTCCGTGGCTACACCTTC,CASSLNAAGGGYVRGYTF
TRBV4-2,TRBJ2-2,-,-,TGTGCCAGCAGCCAAGAAGGAGATTTTGTAAACACCGGGGAGCTGTTTTTT,CASSQEGDFVNTGELFF
TRBV5-1,TRBJ1-5,-,-,TGCGCCAGCAGCTTGGCAGGTATGAGCAATCAGCCCCAGCATTTT,CASSLAGMSNQPQHF
TRBV27,TRBJ1-2,few,TRBD1,TGTGCCAGCAGTCGGGACAGCAACTATGGCTACACCTTC,CASSRDSNYGYTF
TRBV7-9,TRBJ2-5,-,TRBD2,TGTGCCTTTAGCGGGGGGATTGGGAGGTCGGAGACCCAGTACTTC,CAFSGGIGRSETQYF
TRBV29-1,TRBJ1-5,-,-,TGCAGCGTTCCAGGTACCTATCAGCCCCAGCATTTT,CSVPGTYQPQHF
TRBV7-9,TRBJ2-2,-,TRBD1,TGTGCCAGCAACCGTAGGACAGGGGGGACAGGCGGGGAGCTGTTTTTT,CASNRRTGGTGGELFF
TRBV27,TRBJ2-1,-,TRBD2,TGTGCCAGCGCAGCAGGACTAGCGGGGGGGCCGGTTGAGCAGTTCTTC,CASAAGLAGGPVEQFF
TRBV4-1,TRBJ2-7,-,-,TGCGCCAGCAGCCAAGATTTACAGGGCGTATCCTACGAGCAGTACTTC,CASSQDLQGVSYEQYF
TRBV27,TRBJ1-1,-,-,TGTGCCAGCAGCTCCAGGGTCATGAACACTGAAGCTTTCTTT,CASSSRVMNTEAFF
TRBV6-4,TRBJ1-3,-,-,TGTGCCAGCAGTGATTACGCAGGACTTAAAAGGGGAAACACCATATATTTT,CASSDYAGLKRGNTIYF
TRBV5-1,TRBJ2-5,-,-,TGCGCCAGCAGCGTTAGGGGGGAGACCCAGTACTTC,CASSVRGETQYF
TRBV19,TRBJ2-3,-,TRBD1,TGTGCCAGTAGACGGACAGGGGGCGTCGCAGATACGCAGTATTTT,CASRRTGGVADTQYF
TRBV7-2,TRBJ1-5,-,TRBD1,TGTGCCAGCAGCTCTACGGGGACAGCGAGCAATCAGCCCCAGCATTTT,CASSSTGTASNQPQHF
TRBV14,TRBJ1-1,-,-,TGTGCCAGCAGCCCCTTGGTCGGGAACACTGAAGCTTTCTTT,CASSPLVGNTEAFF
TRBV6-4,TRBJ1-2,-,-,TGTGCCAGCAGTGACAGGGGAATGGGGTATGGCTACACCTTC,CASSDRGMGYGYTF
TRBV28,TRBJ1-1,-,-,TGTGCCAGCAAAACTCCCGGGGCTGAAGCTTTCTTT,CASKTPGAEAFF
TRBV7-9,TRBJ1-5,-,-,TGTGCCAGCAGCTTGCGCGGGACCCAAGATCAGCCCCAGCATTTT,CASSLRGTQDQPQHF
TRBV5-1,TRBJ2-7,-,-,TGCGCCAGCAGCTTGGCCACAGGGCGGTCGAACTACGAGCAGTACTTC,CASSLATGRSNYEQYF
TRBV19,TRBJ1-2,few,-,TGTGCCAGTAGTATAAGGCAGGGTCGAGGCTACACCTTC,CASSIRQGRGYTF
TRBV11-2,TRBJ2-7,-,-,TGTGCCAGCAGCTTATCTTCGGGATCCTACGAGCAGTACTTC,CASSLSSGSYEQYF
TRBV2,TRBJ2-3,-,TRBD2,TGTGCCAGCAGTGAATTAGGGAGCGGGGTAGCGGATACGCAGTATTTT,CASSELGSGVADTQYF
TRBV6-6,TRBJ1-5,-,-,TGTGCCAGCAGCCTGGACAGCCAGAGCAATCAGCCCCAGCATTTT,CASSLDSQSNQPQHF
TRBV7-9,TRBJ1-6,once,TRBD1,TGTGCCAGCAGCTTGGGACAGGGGCTGCCACCCCTCCACTTT,CASSLGQGLPPLHF
TRBV11-3,TRBJ1-1,-,TRBD1,TGTGCCAGCAGCCCACCCCGACAGGGGGAGAACACTGAAGCTTTCTTT,CASSPPRQGENTEAFF
TRBV5-5,TRBJ1-1,-,TRBD1,TGTGCCAGCAGCCGTAGACAGGGGTCCTCGAACACTGAAGCTTTCTTT,CASSRRQGSSNTEAFF
TRBV7-2,TRBJ2-7,-,TRBD1,TGTGCCAGCAGCTCCGGGACAGGGCACTACGAGCAGTACTTC,CASSSGTGHYEQYF
TRBV10-3,TRBJ2-7,-,-,TGTGCCATCACCCCCGGGGGGCGAGCCTACGAGCAGTACTTC,CAITPGGRAYEQYF
TRBV7-9,TRBJ1-1,-,-,TGTGCCAGCAGCTCGGGAGTGGTGAACACTGAAGCTTTCTTT,CASSSGVVNTEAFF
TRBV2,TRBJ2-7,-,TRBD2,TGTGCCAGCAGAGGACTAGCGGGGGTCTACGAGCAGTACTTC,CASRGLAGVYEQYF
TRBV6-5,TRBJ1-1,-,TRBD1,TGTGCCAGCAGGTGGTGGGACAGGAACACTGAAGCTTTCTTT,CASRWWDRNTEAFF
TRBV27,TRBJ2-7,-,-,TGTGCCAGCAGTCCCCTAGCGTCCCACGAGCAGTACTTC,CASSPLASHEQYF